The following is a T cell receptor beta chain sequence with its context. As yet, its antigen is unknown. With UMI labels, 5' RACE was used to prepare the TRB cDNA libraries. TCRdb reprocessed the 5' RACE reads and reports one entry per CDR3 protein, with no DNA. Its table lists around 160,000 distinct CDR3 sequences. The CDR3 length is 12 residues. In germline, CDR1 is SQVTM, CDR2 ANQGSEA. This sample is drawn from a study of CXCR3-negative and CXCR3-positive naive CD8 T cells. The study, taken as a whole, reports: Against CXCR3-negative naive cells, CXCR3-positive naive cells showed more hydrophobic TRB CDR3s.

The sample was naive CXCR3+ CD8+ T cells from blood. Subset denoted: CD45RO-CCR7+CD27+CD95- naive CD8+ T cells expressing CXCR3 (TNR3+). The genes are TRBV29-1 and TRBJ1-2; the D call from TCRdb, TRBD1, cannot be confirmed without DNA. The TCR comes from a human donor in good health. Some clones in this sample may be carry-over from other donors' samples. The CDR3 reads CSVDSGGYGYTF.